The 4 T cell receptor beta chains reported below all come from one sample, sequenced in a study of T cells in Graves' hyperthyroidism and ophthalmopathy (dated by TCRdb to about 2019). The library was built by means of multiplex PCR. The sequencer was an Illumina HiSeq 2000. The TCR beta CDR3 regions were amplified from RNA transcripts. The TCR CDR3 was subjected to a first round of RT-PCR using the HTBI primer set and the Qiagen OneStep RT-PCR kit. Using fastp trimming at Q25 and MiXCR clonotype assembly, TCRdb reanalyzed the public sequencing data and kept in-frame beta chains. Rows are unified per CDR3 protein, each entry keeping the most common DNA and genes. Recorded for this sample are around 200,000 distinct CDR3 sequences; around 15% of them occurred a single time. In total, the top ten clones hold about 31% of the sample. Material: blood. The source is a woman in her forties or fifties with Graves' hyperthyroidism.

This clonotype has more than one count but fewer than ten. The rearrangement uses TRBV4-1 and TRBJ2-3, with TRBD2 matching over 12 bases. The length of the CDR3 is 17 residues. V shed 2 bases and J 4 bases; nucleotides not matched to a gene: 7. Germline loops: CDR1 MGHRA, CDR2 YSYEKL. The CDR3 loop reads CASSQRSSGGAADTQYF. The CDR3 bases are TGCGCCAGCAGCCAACGCTCTAGCGGGGGGGCGGCAGATACGCAGTATTTT.

This clonotype has ten or more counts. The V call is TRBV5-1, the J call TRBJ1-3; tentatively, D is TRBD1 (5 bases). From germline, CDR1 is SGHRS and CDR2 YFSETQ. V was pared by 1 base and J by 2 bases, with 10 bases between. CDR3 length: 15 amino acids. This CDR3 reads CASSLWGEAGNTIYF. For the CDR3, the DNA is TGCGCCAGCAGCTTGTGGGGGGAAGCTGGAAACACCATATATTTT.

The V call is TRBV28, the J call TRBJ2-7, with 9 bases aligning to TRBD2. Unmatched junction bases numbered 4, after V lost 7 bases and J lost 0 bases. The CDR3 totals 14 residues. Germline V lookup: CDR1 MDHEN, CDR2 SYDVKM. The CDR3 nucleotides are TGTGCCAGCACCTTTAGCGGGAGCTCCTACGAGCAGTACTTC. It codes for CASTFSGSSYEQYF.

This clonotype was detected ten times or more. The chain couples TRBV10-3 to TRBJ2-5; D is unclear. V was cut by 0 bases and J by 0 bases, with 8 bases left in between. Germline CDR1 and CDR2: ENHRY and SYGVKD. This CDR3 has 15 residues. The CDR3 spells CAISESNGNQETQYF. In DNA, the CDR3 is TGTGCCATCAGTGAGTCCAATGGTAACCAAGAGACCCAGTACTTC.